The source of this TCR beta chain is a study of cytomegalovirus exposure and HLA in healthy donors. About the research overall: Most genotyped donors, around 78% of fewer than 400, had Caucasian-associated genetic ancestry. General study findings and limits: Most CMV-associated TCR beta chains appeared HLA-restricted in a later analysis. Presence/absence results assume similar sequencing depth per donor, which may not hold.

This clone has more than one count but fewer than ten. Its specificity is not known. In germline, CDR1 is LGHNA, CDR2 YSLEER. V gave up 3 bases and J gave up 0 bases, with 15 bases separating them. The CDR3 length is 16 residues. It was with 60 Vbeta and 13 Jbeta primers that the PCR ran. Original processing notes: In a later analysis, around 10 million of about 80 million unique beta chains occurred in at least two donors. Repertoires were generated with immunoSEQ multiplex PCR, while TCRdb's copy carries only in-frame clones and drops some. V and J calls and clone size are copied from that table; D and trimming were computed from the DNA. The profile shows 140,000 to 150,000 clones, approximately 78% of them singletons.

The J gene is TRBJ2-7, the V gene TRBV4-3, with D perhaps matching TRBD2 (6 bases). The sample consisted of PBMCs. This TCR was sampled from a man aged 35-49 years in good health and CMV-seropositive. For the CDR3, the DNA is TGCGCCAGCAGCCATCAAACAGGCGGGGACTCCTACGAGCAGTACTTC. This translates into CASSHQTGGDSYEQYF.